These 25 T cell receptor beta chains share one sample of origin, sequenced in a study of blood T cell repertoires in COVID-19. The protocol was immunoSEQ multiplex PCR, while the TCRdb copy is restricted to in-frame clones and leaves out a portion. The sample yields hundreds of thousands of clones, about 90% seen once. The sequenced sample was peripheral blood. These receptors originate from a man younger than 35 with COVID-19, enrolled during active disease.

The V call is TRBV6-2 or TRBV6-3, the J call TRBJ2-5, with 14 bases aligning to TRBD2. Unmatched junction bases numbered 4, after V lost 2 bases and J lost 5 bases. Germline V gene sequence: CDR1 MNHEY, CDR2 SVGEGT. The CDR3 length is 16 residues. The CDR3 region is CASSYETSGGVETQYF. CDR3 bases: TGTGCCAGCAGTTACGAGACTAGCGGGGGGGTGGAGACCCAGTACTTC.

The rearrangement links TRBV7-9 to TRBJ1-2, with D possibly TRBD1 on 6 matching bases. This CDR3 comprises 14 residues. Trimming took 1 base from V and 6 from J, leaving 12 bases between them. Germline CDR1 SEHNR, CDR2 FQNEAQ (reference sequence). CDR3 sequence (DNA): TGTGCCAGCAGCTTAGGTTCCAGGGGCCATGGCTACACCTTC. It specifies CASSLGSRGHGYTF.

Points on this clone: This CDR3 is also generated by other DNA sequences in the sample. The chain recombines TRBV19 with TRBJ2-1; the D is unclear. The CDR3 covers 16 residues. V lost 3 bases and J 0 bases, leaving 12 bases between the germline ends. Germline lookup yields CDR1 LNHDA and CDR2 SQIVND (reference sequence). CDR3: CASSIASRSSYNEQFF. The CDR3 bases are TGTGCCAGTAGTATTGCCAGTCGGAGCTCCTACAATGAGCAGTTCTTC.

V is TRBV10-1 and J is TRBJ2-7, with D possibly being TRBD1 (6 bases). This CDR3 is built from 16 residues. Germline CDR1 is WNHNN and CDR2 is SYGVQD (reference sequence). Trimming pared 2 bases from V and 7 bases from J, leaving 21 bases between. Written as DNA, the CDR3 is TGCGCCAGCAGTGAGAGTGGCCAGGGGCCCGTCCAAGAGCAGTACTTC. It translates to CASSESGQGPVQEQYF.

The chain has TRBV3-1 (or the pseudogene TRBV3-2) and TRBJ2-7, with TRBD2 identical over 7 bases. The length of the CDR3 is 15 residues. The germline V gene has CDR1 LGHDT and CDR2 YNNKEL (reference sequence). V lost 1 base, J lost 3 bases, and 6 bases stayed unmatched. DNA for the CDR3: TGTGCCAGCAGCCAAGTGGGTGGACTAGGCTACGAGCAGTACTTC. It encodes CASSQVGGLGYEQYF.

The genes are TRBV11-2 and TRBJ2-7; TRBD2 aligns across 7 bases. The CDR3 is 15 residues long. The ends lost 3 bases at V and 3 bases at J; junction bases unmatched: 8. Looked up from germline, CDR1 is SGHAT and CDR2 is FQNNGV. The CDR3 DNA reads TGTGCCAGCAGCTTTTGGGGGGGTCCAGGCTACGAGCAGTACTTC. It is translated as CASSFWGGPGYEQYF.

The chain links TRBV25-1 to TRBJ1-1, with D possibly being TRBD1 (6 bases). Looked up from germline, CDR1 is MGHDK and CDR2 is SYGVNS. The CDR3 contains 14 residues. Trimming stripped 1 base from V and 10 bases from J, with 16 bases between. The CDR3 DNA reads TGTGCCAGCAGTGAATTCGGGAACGACAGGCGAGCTTTCTTT. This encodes CASSEFGNDRRAFF.

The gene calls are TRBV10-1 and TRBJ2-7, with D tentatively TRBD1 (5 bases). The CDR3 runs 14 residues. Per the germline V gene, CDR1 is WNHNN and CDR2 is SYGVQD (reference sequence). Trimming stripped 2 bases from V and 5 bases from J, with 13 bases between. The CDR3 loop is CASSERFSRDEQYF. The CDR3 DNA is TGCGCCAGCAGTGAGCGGTTCTCCAGGGACGAGCAGTACTTC.

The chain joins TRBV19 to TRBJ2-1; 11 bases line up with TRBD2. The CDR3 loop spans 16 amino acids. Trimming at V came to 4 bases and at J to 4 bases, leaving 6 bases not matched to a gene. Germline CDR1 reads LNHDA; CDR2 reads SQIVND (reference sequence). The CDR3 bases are TGTGCCAGTAGTAAGACTAGCGGGGTGATATACAATGAGCAGTTCTTC. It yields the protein CASSKTSGVIYNEQFF.

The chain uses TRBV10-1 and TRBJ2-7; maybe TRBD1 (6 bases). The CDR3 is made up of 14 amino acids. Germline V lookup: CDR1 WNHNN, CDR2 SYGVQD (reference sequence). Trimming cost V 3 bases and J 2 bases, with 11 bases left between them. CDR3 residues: CASSDPGVPYEQYF. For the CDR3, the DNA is TGCGCCAGCAGTGACCCAGGGGTCCCCTACGAGCAGTACTTC.

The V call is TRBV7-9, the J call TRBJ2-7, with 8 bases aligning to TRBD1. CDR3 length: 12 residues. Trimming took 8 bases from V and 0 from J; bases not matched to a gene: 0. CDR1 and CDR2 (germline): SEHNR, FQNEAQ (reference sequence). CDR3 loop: CASGQGSYEQYF. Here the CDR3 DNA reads TGTGCCAGCGGACAGGGCTCCTACGAGCAGTACTTC. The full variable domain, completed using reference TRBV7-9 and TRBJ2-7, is DTGVSQNPRHKITKRGQNVTFRCDPISEHNRLYWYRQTLGQGPEFLTYFQNEAQLEKSRLLSDRFSAERPKGSFSTLEIQRTEQGDSAMYLCASGQGSYEQYFGPGTRLTVT.

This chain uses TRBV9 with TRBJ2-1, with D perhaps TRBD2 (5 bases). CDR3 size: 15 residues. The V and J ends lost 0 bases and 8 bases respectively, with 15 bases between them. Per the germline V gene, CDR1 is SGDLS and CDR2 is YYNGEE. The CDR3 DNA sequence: TGTGCCAGCAGCGTAGAGGACCCGGGGATGGATGAGCAGTTCTTC. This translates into CASSVEDPGMDEQFF.

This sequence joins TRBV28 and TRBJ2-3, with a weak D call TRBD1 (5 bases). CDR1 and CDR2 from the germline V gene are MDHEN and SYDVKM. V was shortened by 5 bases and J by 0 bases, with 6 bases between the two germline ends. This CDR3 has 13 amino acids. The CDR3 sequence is CASSQGSTDTQYF. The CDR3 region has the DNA TGTGCCAGCAGTCAGGGAAGCACAGATACGCAGTATTTT.

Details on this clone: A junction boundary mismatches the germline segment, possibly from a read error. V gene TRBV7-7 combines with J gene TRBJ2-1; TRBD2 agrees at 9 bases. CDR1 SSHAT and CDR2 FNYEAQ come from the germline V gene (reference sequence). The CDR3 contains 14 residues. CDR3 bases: TGTGCTAGCAGCCCTAGCGGGAATCACAATGAGCAGTTCTTC. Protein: CASSPSGNHNEQFF.

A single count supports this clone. CDR3 nucleotide sequence: TGTGCCAGCAGCGGGGGACAGGGGGCGTATACGCAGTATTTT. Translated, it gives CASSGGQGAYTQYF. The chain recombines TRBV6-5 with TRBJ2-3; 12 nucleotides align to TRBD1. The CDR3 is made up of 14 amino acids. Germline V gene data show CDR1 as MNHEY and CDR2 as SVGAGI. V shed 6 bases, J shed 7 bases, and the junction held 5 bases outside the gene matches.

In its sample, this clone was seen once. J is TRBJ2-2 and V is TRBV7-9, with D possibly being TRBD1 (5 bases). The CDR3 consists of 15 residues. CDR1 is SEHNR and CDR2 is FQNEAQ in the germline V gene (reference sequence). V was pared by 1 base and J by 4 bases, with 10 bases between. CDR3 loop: CASSLVQDRTGELFF. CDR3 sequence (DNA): TGTGCCAGCAGCTTAGTACAGGACCGCACCGGGGAGCTGTTTTTT.

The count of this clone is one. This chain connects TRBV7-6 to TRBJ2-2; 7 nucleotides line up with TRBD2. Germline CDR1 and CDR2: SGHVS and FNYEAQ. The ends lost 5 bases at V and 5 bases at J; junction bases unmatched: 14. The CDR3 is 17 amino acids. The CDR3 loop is CASSPRLSGVGTGELFF. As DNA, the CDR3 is TGTGCCAGCAGCCCCCGTCTGAGCGGGGTGGGGACCGGGGAGCTGTTTTTT.

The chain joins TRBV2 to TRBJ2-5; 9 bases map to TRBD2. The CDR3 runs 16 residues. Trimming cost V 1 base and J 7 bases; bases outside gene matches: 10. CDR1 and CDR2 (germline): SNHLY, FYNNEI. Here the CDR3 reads CASSEVRTSAVGTQYF. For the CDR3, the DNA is TGTGCCAGCAGTGAAGTTAGGACTAGCGCCGTAGGGACCCAGTACTTC. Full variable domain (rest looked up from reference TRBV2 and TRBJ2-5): EPEVTQTPSHQVTQMGQEVILRCVPISNHLYFYWYRQILGQKVEFLVSFYNNEISEKSEIFDDQFSVERPDGSNFTLKIRSTKLEDSAMYFCASSEVRTSAVGTQYFGPGTRLLVL.

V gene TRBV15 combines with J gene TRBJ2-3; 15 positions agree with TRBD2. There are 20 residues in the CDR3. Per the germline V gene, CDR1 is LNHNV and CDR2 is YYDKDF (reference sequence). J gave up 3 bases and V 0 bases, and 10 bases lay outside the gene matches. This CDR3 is CATSRDTRTSGRGRTDTQYF. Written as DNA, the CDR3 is TGTGCCACCAGCAGAGATACACGGACTAGCGGGAGGGGGCGTACAGATACGCAGTATTTT.

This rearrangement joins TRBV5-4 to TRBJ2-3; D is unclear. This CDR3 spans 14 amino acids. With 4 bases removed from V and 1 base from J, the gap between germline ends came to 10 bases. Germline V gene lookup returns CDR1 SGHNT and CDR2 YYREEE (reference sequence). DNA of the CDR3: TGTGCCAGCAGCGACACCAGACGCACAGATACGCAGTATTTT. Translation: CASSDTRRTDTQYF. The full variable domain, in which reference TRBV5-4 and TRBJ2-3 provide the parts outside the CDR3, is ETGVTQSPTHLIKTRGQQVTLRCSSQSGHNTVSWYQQALGQGPQFIFQYYREEENGRGNFPPRFSGLQFPNYSSELNVNALELDDSALYLCASSDTRRTDTQYFGPGTRLTVL.

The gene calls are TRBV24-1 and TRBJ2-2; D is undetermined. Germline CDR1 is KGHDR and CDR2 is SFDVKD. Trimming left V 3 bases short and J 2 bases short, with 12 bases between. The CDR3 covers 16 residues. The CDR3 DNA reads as TGTGCCACCAGTGATCCCCAGACTCGCAACACCGGGGAGCTGTTTTTT. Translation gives CATSDPQTRNTGELFF.

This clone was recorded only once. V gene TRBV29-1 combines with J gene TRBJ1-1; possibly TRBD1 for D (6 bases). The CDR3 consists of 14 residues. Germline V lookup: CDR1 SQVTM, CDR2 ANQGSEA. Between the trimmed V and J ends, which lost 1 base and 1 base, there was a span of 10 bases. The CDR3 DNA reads TGCAGCGTTGAAGGGGGGGGACAGAACACTGAAGCTTTCTTT. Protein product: CSVEGGGQNTEAFF.

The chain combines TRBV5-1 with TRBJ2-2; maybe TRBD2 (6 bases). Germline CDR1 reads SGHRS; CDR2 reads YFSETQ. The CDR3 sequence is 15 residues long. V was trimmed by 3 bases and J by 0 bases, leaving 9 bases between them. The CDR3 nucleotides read TGCGCCAGCAGCTCTAGCGTTACGAACACCGGGGAGCTGTTTTTT. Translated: CASSSSVTNTGELFF.

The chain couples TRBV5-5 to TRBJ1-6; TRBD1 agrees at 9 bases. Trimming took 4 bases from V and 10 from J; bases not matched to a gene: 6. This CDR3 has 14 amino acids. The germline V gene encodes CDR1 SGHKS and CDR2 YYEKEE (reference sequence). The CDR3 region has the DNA TGTGCCAGCAGCACAGGGGGCCTCGGCTCACCCCTCCACTTT. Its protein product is CASSTGGLGSPLHF.

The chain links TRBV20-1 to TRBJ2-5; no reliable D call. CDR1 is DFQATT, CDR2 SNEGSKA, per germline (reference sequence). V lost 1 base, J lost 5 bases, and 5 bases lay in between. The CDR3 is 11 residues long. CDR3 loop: CSARGRETQYF. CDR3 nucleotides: TGCAGTGCTAGAGGTCGGGAGACCCAGTACTTC.